This T cell receptor beta chain was observed in a study of T cell responses to AZD1222 COVID-19 vaccine. On the study more broadly: Researchers grouped second doses given at about 4 or about 12 weeks into one pool. Points from the study as a whole: Baseline testing showed seropositivity in only 5 or 6 AZD1222 recipients. Spike-specific TCR breadth and depth grew following two AZD1222 doses.

For this clone: Its antigen is not identified.

Trimming stripped 6 bases from V and 6 bases from J, with 17 bases between. The length of the CDR3 is 15 residues. In germline, CDR1 is MDHEN, CDR2 SYDVKM. Generated by immunoSEQ multiplex PCR, the TCRdb table keeps only in-frame clones and is missing some. The data hold about 92,000 clones, with about 89% observed a single time. The material was peripheral blood, obtained on day 0 of AZD1222 vaccination. The sequence was collected from an adult in good health. This chain uses TRBV28 with TRBJ2-2; D remains ambiguous. CDR3 coding DNA: TGTGCCAGCAGCTTTACGGGCCGTCGGTCCGGGGAGCTGTTTTTT. It is translated as CASSFTGRRSGELFF. Complete variable domain (other parts from reference TRBV28 and TRBJ2-2): DVKVTQSSRYLVKRTGEKVFLECVQDMDHENMFWYRQDPGLGLRLIYFSYDVKMKEKGDIPEGYSVSREKKERFSLILESASTNQTSMYLCASSFTGRRSGELFFGEGSRLTVL.